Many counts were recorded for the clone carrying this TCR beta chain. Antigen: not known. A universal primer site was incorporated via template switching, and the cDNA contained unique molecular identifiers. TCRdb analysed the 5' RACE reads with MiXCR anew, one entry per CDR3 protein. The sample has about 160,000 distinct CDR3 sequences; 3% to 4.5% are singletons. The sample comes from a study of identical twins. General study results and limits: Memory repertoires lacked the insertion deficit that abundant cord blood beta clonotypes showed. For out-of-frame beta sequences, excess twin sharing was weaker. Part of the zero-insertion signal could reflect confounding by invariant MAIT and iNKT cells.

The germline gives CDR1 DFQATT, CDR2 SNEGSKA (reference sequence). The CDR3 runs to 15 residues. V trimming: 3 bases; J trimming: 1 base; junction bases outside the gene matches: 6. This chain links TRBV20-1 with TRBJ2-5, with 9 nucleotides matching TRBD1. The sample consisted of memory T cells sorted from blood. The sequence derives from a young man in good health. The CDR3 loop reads CSASSGTGSQETQYF. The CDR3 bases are TGCAGTGCTAGCTCCGGGACAGGGTCCCAAGAGACCCAGTACTTC.